These 13 T cell receptor beta chains were sequenced from one sample in a study of shared clonotypes between healthy human individuals (dated by TCRdb to the early 2020s). The library was made by the immunoSEQ multiplex PCR assay. TCRdb retrieved this table from immuneACCESS and kept in-frame rearrangements only. Not all clones are present; in checked studies, unresolved V genes account for under half, and no reason is known for the remainder. In all, the sample holds fewer than 1 million clones, and about 97% of those were seen once. The ten most abundant clones make up about 0.25% of the sample. CD8 naive samples were CD45RO-negative cells positively selected for CCR7, giving a CD45RA+CCR7+ population that excluded TemRA cells. The specimen was naive CD8+ T cells sorted from blood. Sample cell subset or site, as interpreted from the label and publication: CD45RA+CCR7+. The receptors originated from a man aged 30 to 45 in good health.

This chain links TRBV19 with TRBJ2-1; D is uncertain. Germline values: CDR1 LNHDA, CDR2 SQIVND (reference sequence). The ends were cut back, 9 bases at V and 5 bases at J, with 8 bases in the middle. The CDR3 totals 11 residues. The DNA for the CDR3 is TGTGCCAGCCGAAGTCACAATGAGCAGTTCTTC. Encoded protein: CASRSHNEQFF.

This clone has only one observation. The gene calls are TRBV9 and TRBJ2-7, with TRBD1 identical over 8 bases. The germline gives CDR1 SGDLS, CDR2 YYNGEE. With V trimmed by 4 bases and J by 3 bases, 6 bases remained unmatched. This CDR3 contains 14 residues. CDR3 sequence (DNA): TGTGCCAGCAGCCCCTGGGACAGGTTCTACGAGCAGTACTTC. Its protein product is CASSPWDRFYEQYF.

This chain links TRBV6-5 with TRBJ2-1, with D possibly TRBD2 on 7 matching bases. V shed 11 bases and J shed 8 bases, with 13 bases lying between them. Germline V gene sequence: CDR1 MNHEY, CDR2 SVGAGI. This CDR3 spans 11 amino acids. In DNA, the CDR3 is TGTGCCGCGGGGGCGAAGGATGAGCAGTTCTTC. Translated: CAAGAKDEQFF.

The chain links TRBV27 to TRBJ2-2; possible D gene TRBD1, 6 bases. Deletions cut 3 bases from V and 3 bases from J, with 11 bases between. Per the germline V gene, CDR1 is MNHEY and CDR2 is SMNVEV (reference sequence). This CDR3 contains 15 residues. The CDR3: CASSFRQDHTGELFF. CDR3 bases: TGTGCCAGCAGTTTTCGACAGGATCACACCGGGGAGCTGTTTTTT.

The chain couples TRBV11-2 to TRBJ2-1, with TRBD2 matching over 7 bases. Germline CDR1 SGHAT, CDR2 FQNNGV. This CDR3 contains 16 residues. V gave up 5 bases and J gave up 2 bases; unmatched junction bases: 9. CDR3 region: CASSKETGGPYNEQFF. CDR3 nucleotides: TGTGCCAGCAGCAAAGAAACGGGAGGCCCCTACAATGAGCAGTTCTTC. The variable domain in full, completed from reference TRBV11-2 and TRBJ2-1, reads EAGVAQSPRYKIIEKRQSVAFWCNPISGHATLYWYQQILGQGPKLLIQFQNNGVVDDSQLPKDRFSAERLKGVDSTLKIQPAKLEDSAVYLCASSKETGGPYNEQFFGPGTRLTVL.

This clone has just one count. The chain links TRBV7-6 to TRBJ2-7, with TRBD2 matching over 8 bases. V lost 1 base to trimming and J lost 2 bases; unmatched junction nucleotides: 4. The CDR3 contains 15 residues. The germline V gene has CDR1 SGHVS and CDR2 FNYEAQ. For the CDR3, the DNA is TGTGCCAGCAGCTTAGTGGCGGGAGGTACCTACGAGCAGTACTTC. Protein product: CASSLVAGGTYEQYF.

The J gene is TRBJ2-1, the V gene TRBV11-2, with D perhaps matching TRBD1 (5 bases). The germline V gene has CDR1 SGHAT and CDR2 FQNNGV. V shed 5 bases and J shed 9 bases, with 20 bases lying between them. The length of the CDR3 is 15 residues. CDR3 amino acids: CASSRQTQGFPEQFF. The CDR3, as DNA: TGTGCCAGCAGCCGCCAGACCCAGGGATTCCCTGAGCAGTTCTTC. The whole variable domain, remainder taken from reference TRBV11-2 and TRBJ2-1, is EAGVAQSPRYKIIEKRQSVAFWCNPISGHATLYWYQQILGQGPKLLIQFQNNGVVDDSQLPKDRFSAERLKGVDSTLKIQPAKLEDSAVYLCASSRQTQGFPEQFFGPGTRLTVL.

This chain links TRBV2 with TRBJ2-1, with 9 bases identical to TRBD1. V dropped 5 bases and J dropped 6; count of bases not matched to a gene: 8. In germline, CDR1 is SNHLY, CDR2 FYNNEI. The length of the CDR3 is 15 residues. Written as DNA, the CDR3 is TGTGCCAGCAGTTCATTCGGACAGGGGAGCAATGAGCAGTTCTTC. It codes for CASSSFGQGSNEQFF.

The chain carries TRBV7-9 and TRBJ2-1; D remains ambiguous. Trimming cost V 1 base and J 6 bases, with 7 bases left between them. This CDR3 spans 13 amino acids. Germline-derived CDR1 and CDR2 are SEHNR and FQNEAQ (reference sequence). The CDR3 bases are TGTGCCAGCAGCTTAGATTGGTCCAATGAGCAGTTCTTC. Residues: CASSLDWSNEQFF.

The chain links TRBV27 to TRBJ2-7; D ambiguous. CDR3 length equals 13 residues. CDR1 and CDR2 (germline): MNHEY, SMNVEV (reference sequence). Between the trimmed V and J ends, which lost 3 bases and 0 bases, there was a span of 6 bases. This CDR3 is CASSFSTSYEQYF. As DNA, the CDR3 is TGTGCCAGCAGTTTCTCAACCTCCTACGAGCAGTACTTC.

V usage is TRBV5-1 and J usage is TRBJ1-2; 11 nucleotides align to TRBD1. The CDR3 covers 15 residues. Losses at the gene ends were 3 bases for V and 3 bases for J; bases not matched to a gene: 4. The germline V gene has CDR1 SGHRS and CDR2 YFSETQ. In DNA, the CDR3 is TGCGCCAGCAGCTCGGACAGGGGGCGGTACTATGGCTACACCTTC. Translation gives CASSSDRGRYYGYTF.

A remark on this clone: Other nucleotide sequences from this sample produce the same CDR3. The chain combines TRBV29-1 with TRBJ2-3, with unresolved D. Germline values: CDR1 SQVTM, CDR2 ANQGSEA. This CDR3 region has 12 residues. Trimming shortened V by 3 bases and J by 0 bases, and 4 bases separated the two germline ends. The DNA of the CDR3 is TGCAGCGTTGAGGGAAGCACAGATACGCAGTATTTT. Translating it yields CSVEGSTDTQYF.

The chain couples TRBV7-2 to TRBJ1-2, with D possibly matching TRBD1 (5 bases). V was shortened by 5 bases and J by 5 bases, with 21 bases between the two germline ends. Germline V lookup: CDR1 SGHTA, CDR2 FQGNSA. This CDR3 is 16 amino acids long. CDR3 sequence: CASSPTSLDSQYGYTF. As DNA, the CDR3 is TGTGCCAGCAGCCCCACTTCCCTTGACAGTCAGTATGGCTACACCTTC. The variable domain in full, with the rest retrieved from reference TRBV7-2 and TRBJ1-2, is GAGVSQSPSNKVTEKGKDVELRCDPISGHTALYWYRQSLGQGLEFLIYFQGNSAPDKSGLPSDRFSAERTGGSVSTLTIQRTQQEDSAVYLCASSPTSLDSQYGYTFGSGTRLTVV.